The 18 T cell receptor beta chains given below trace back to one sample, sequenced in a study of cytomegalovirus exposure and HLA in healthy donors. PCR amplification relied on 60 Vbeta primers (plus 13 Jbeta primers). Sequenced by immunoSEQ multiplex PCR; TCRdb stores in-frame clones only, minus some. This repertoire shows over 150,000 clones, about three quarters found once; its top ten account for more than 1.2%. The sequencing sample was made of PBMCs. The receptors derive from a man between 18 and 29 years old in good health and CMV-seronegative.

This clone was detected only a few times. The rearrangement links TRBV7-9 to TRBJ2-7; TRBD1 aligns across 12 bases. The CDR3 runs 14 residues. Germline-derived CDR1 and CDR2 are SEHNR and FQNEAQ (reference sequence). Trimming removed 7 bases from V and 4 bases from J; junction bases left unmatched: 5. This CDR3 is CASTKGQGAYEQYF. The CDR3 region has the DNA TGTGCCAGCACCAAGGGACAGGGGGCTTACGAGCAGTACTTC.

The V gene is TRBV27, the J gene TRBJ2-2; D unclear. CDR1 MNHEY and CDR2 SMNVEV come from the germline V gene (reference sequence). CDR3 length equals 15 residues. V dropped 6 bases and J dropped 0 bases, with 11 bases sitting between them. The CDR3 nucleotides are TGTGCCAGCAGCCGACCGGCGGCGAACACCGGGGAGCTGTTTTTT. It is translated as CASSRPAANTGELFF.

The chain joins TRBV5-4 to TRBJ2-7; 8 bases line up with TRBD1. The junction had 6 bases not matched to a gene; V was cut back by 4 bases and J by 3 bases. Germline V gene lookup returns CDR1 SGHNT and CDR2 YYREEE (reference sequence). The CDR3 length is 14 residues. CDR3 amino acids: CASSRTGNSYEQYF. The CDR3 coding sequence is TGTGCCAGCAGCCGGACAGGGAACAGCTACGAGCAGTACTTC. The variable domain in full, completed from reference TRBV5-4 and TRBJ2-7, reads ETGVTQSPTHLIKTRGQQVTLRCSSQSGHNTVSWYQQALGQGPQFIFQYYREEENGRGNFPPRFSGLQFPNYSSELNVNALELDDSALYLCASSRTGNSYEQYFGPGTRLTVT.

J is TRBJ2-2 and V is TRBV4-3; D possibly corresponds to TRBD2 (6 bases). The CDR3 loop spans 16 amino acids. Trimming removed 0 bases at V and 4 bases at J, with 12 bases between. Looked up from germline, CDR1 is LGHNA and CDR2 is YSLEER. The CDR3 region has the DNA TGCGCCAGCAGCCAAGACGGGGCGGGAACCACCGGGGAGCTGTTTTTT. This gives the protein CASSQDGAGTTGELFF.

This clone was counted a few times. CDR3 DNA sequence: TGTGCCAGTACGGACAGTGGGGACTATGGCTACACCTTC. Amino acid sequence: CASTDSGDYGYTF. The V gene is TRBV19, the J gene TRBJ1-2; D perhaps matches TRBD1 (6 bases). CDR1 is LNHDA, CDR2 SQIVND, per germline (reference sequence). This CDR3 region has 13 residues. Trimming shortened V by 7 bases and J by 3 bases, and 12 bases separated the two germline ends.

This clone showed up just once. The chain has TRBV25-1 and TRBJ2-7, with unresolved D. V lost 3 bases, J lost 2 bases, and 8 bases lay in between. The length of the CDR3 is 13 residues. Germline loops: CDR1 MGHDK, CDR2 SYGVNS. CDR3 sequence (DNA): TGTGCCAGCAGTGAGGTAGAGACCTACGAGCAGTACTTC. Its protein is CASSEVETYEQYF.

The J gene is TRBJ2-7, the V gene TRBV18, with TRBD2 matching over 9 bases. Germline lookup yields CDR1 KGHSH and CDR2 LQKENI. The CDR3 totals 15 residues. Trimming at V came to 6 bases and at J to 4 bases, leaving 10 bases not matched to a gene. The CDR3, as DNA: TGTGCCAGCTCGCCGACCGGGACTAGCCTTTACGAGCAGTACTTC. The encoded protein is CASSPTGTSLYEQYF.

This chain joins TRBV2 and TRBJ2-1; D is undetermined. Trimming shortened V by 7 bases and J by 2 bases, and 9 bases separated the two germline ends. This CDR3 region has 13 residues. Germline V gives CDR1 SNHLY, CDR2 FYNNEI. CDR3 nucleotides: TGTGCCAGCATAGCTCGACCCTACAATGAGCAGTTCTTC. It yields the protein CASIARPYNEQFF.

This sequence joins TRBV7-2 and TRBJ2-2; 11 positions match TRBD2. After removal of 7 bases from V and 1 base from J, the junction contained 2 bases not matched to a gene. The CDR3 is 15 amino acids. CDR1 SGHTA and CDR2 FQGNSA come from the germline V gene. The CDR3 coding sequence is TGTGCCAGCACCGGACTAGCGGGGAACACCGGGGAGCTGTTTTTT. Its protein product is CASTGLAGNTGELFF.

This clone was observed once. CDR3 DNA: TGCGCCAGCAGCCAAGATAGGCCTAGCGGGAGGGGCTTTTCCTACAATGAGCAGTTCTTC. Its protein is CASSQDRPSGRGFSYNEQFF. The V and J genes are TRBV4-1 and TRBJ2-1, with 12 bases aligning to TRBD2. Germline V gene sequence: CDR1 MGHRA, CDR2 YSYEKL. The trim removed 0 bases at V and 1 base at J, leaving 10 bases unmatched. CDR3 length equals 20 residues.

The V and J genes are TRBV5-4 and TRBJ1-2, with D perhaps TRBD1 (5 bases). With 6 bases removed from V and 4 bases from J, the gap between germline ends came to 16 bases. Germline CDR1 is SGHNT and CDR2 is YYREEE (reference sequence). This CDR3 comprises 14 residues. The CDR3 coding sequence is TGTGCCAGCAACCTGGGGCAGGCCGCCTATGGCTACACCTTC. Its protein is CASNLGQAAYGYTF.

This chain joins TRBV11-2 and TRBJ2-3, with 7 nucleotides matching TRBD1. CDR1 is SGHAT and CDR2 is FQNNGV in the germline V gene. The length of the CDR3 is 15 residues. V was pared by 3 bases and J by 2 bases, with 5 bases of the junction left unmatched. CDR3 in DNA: TGTGCCAGCAGCTTTTGGGGACAGTTCACAGATACGCAGTATTTT. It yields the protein CASSFWGQFTDTQYF.

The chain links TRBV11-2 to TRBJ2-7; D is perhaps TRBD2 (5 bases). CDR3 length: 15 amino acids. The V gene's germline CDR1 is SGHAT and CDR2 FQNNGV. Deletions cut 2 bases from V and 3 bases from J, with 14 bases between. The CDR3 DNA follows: TGTGCCAGCAGCTTACTAGTGGGAGCGGACTACGAGCAGTACTTC. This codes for CASSLLVGADYEQYF.

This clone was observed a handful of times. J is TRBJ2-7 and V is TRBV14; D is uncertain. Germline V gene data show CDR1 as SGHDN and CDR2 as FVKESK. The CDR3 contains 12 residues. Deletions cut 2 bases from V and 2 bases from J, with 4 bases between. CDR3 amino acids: CASSQYPYEQYF. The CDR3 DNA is TGTGCCAGCAGCCAATATCCCTACGAGCAGTACTTC.

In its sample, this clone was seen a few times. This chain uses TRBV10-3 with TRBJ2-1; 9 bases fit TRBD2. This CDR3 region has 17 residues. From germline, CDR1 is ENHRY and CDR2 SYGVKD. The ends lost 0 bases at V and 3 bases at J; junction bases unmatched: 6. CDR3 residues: CAISESAASGDYNEQFF. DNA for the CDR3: TGTGCCATCAGTGAGTCCGCGGCTAGCGGGGACTACAATGAGCAGTTCTTC.

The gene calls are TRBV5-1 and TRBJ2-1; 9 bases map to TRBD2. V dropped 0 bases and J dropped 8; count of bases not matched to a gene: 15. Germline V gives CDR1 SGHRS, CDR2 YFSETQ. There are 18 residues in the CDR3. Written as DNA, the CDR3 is TGCGCCAGCAGCTTGGGACCCGGGGGCGGGAGGGCCAGCGATGAGCAGTTCTTC. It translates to CASSLGPGGGRASDEQFF.

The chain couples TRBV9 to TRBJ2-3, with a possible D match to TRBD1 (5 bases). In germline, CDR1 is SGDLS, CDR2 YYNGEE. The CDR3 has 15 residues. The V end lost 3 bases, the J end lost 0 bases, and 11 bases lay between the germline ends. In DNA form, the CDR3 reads TGTGCCAGCAGCGCCCAGGGTTCTAGCACAGATACGCAGTATTTT. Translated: CASSAQGSSTDTQYF.

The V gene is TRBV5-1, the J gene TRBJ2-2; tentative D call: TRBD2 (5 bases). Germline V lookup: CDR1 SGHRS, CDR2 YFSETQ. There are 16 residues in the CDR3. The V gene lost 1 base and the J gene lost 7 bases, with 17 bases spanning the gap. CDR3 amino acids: CASSLRGMGLVGELFF. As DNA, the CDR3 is TGCGCCAGCAGCTTGAGAGGGATGGGCCTGGTCGGGGAGCTGTTTTTT.